A selection of T cell receptor beta chains follows, all from one sample in a study of regulatory T cells in long-lasting Graves disease. TCRdb re-analysed the multiplex PCR reads in MiXCR, keeping a single row per CDR3 protein. The table shows around 500,000 distinct CDR3 sequences, with approximately 12% occurring only once. Separately, the same data were catalogued under a study of T cells in Graves' hyperthyroidism and ophthalmopathy.

This specimen was peripheral blood mononuclear cells (PBMCs), taken at new diagnosis, from a patient treated with antithyroid drugs. All receptors derive from a young woman with Graves disease. Both conserved end residues are part of each CDR3. A D gene is named only where the DNA matches it firmly. Clone sizes are given selectively: once, few, many, or a class where the clone is expanded.

V gene	clone size	D gene	J gene	CDR3 DNA	CDR3 protein
TRBV6-1	many	TRBD1	TRBJ2-5	TGTGCCAGCACCAGAAACAGGGGGCGTTCGGAGACCCAGTACTTC	CASTRNRGRSETQYF
TRBV20-1	many	.	TRBJ2-7	TGCAGTGCTAGAGATCGGATTAAGACCTACGAGCAGTACTTC	CSARDRIKTYEQYF
TRBV5-1	many	.	TRBJ1-1	TGCGCCAGCAGCTCAACAGGGTTGGCTGAAGCTTTCTTT	CASSSTGLAEAFF
TRBV13	.	.	TRBJ1-2	TGTGCCAGCAGCGGCGGGCTGGGTGGCTACACCTTC	CASSGGLGGYTF
TRBV5-1	few	.	TRBJ2-1	TGCGCCAGCAGCCGACGAAGTACGCAGTTCTTC	CASSRRSTQFF
TRBV6-1	few	.	TRBJ2-1	TGTGCCAGCATACCACGGGTGTCTTCTAATGAGCAGTTCTTC	CASIPRVSSNEQFF
TRBV5-5	many	.	TRBJ1-1	TGTGCCAGCAGCCTACGAGGACAGTGGAACACTGAAGCTTTCTTT	CASSLRGQWNTEAFF
TRBV19	.	.	TRBJ2-7	TGTGCCAGTAGTATTGGACAGTCCTACGAGCAGTACTTC	CASSIGQSYEQYF
TRBV30	.	.	TRBJ1-4	TGTGCCTGGAGTCAGTGGGGTAATGAAAAACTGTTTTTT	CAWSQWGNEKLFF
TRBV6-1	many	TRBD1	TRBJ1-5	TGTGCCAGCAGGCAGGGGGGCAATCAGCCCCAGCATTTT	CASRQGGNQPQHF
TRBV28	.	.	TRBJ2-1	TGTGCCAGCAGCCCCGCGGGACGCTACAATGAGCAGTTCTTC	CASSPAGRYNEQFF
TRBV5-6	few	.	TRBJ2-2	TGTGCCAGCAGCTTGACGAACGCGAACACCGGGGAGCTGTTTTTT	CASSLTNANTGELFF
TRBV12-3/TRBV12-4	many	.	TRBJ2-7	TGTGCCAGCAGTTTAACCTTGGGGGGAGAGCAGTACTTC	CASSLTLGGEQYF
TRBV12-3/TRBV12-4	few	TRBD1	TRBJ1-4	TGTGCCAGCAGCCCCACCGGGACAGGAGATGAAAAACTGTTTTTT	CASSPTGTGDEKLFF
TRBV9	many	.	TRBJ2-3	TGTGCCAGCAGCCCCATTAGCACAGATACGCAGTATTTT	CASSPISTDTQYF
TRBV6-5	many	TRBD1	TRBJ1-4	TGTGCCAGCAGTTACTCGGGACAGGGGTATGAAAAACTGTTTTTT	CASSYSGQGYEKLFF
TRBV27	many	.	TRBJ1-6	TGTGCCAGCACCGACGGTGGGACCTATAATTCACCCCTCCACTTT	CASTDGGTYNSPLHF
TRBV29-1	.	.	TRBJ2-2	TGCAGCGTGGGGACACCGGGAGAATCCGGGGAGCTGTTTTTT	CSVGTPGESGELFF
TRBV5-5	few	.	TRBJ1-2	TGTGCCAGCAGAACCACAACTAACTATGGCTACACCTTC	CASRTTTNYGYTF
TRBV19	many	TRBD1	TRBJ1-2	TGTGCCAGTACTCCCTCCCAGGGGGCGCCCGCCTATGGCTACACCTTC	CASTPSQGAPAYGYTF
TRBV27	.	.	TRBJ2-7	TGTGCCAGCAGACAAAACAGGGGAGGTGGCTACGAGCAGTACTTC	CASRQNRGGGYEQYF
TRBV11-2	few	.	TRBJ2-7	TGTGCCAGCAGCTTGGGTGCGGGATGGAGCTCCCACGAGCAGTACTTC	CASSLGAGWSSHEQYF
TRBV5-5	many	TRBD1	TRBJ1-5	TGTGCCAGCAGCTTGACAGGGGGCGATCAGCCCCAGCATTTT	CASSLTGGDQPQHF
TRBV6-5	.	.	TRBJ1-4	TGTGCCAGCAGTTACTCGGGGTGCGCCGGGGAAAAACTGTTTTTT	CASSYSGCAGEKLFF
TRBV11-2	many	.	TRBJ2-5	TGTGCCAGCAGCTTTAATCAGGGTCAAGAGACCCAGTACTTC	CASSFNQGQETQYF
TRBV20-1	few	.	TRBJ2-3	TGCAGTGCTAGACCGGGACGGCGGGCAGATACGCAGTATTTT	CSARPGRRADTQYF
TRBV11-2	many	TRBD2	TRBJ2-7	TGTGCCAGCAGCTTAGGTACCCTAGCGGCCTACGAGCAGTACTTC	CASSLGTLAAYEQYF
TRBV19	few	TRBD2	TRBJ2-2	TGTGCCGGACAGACTAGCGCGAACACCGGGGAGCTGTTTTTT	CAGQTSANTGELFF
TRBV6-1	many	.	TRBJ1-6	TGTGCCAGCAGTGAAGGGCAGTATCATCAAGATTCACCCCTCCACTTT	CASSEGQYHQDSPLHF
TRBV7-8	many	TRBD1	TRBJ1-4	TGTGCCAGCAGCGCGGGACAGGGGTTGACTAATGAAAAACTGTTTTTT	CASSAGQGLTNEKLFF
TRBV29-1	few	TRBD1	TRBJ2-1	TGCAGCGTTGAAGACATTGGGACAGGGGGCGCGAATGAGCAGTTCTTC	CSVEDIGTGGANEQFF
TRBV4-1	many	TRBD1	TRBJ2-2	TGCGCCAGCAGCCAGGGACCCTACAGGGGGCCCGGGGAGCTGTTTTTT	CASSQGPYRGPGELFF
TRBV11-2	many	.	TRBJ2-7	TGTGCCAGCAGCTTAGGTGGGTCGGGCGGAGGGCTGGAGCAGTACTTC	CASSLGGSGGGLEQYF
TRBV4-3	.	TRBD2	TRBJ2-3	TGCGCCAGCAGCCAGGGGGTCGGACTAGGCACAGATACGCAGTATTTT	CASSQGVGLGTDTQYF
TRBV13	many	.	TRBJ1-1	TGTGCCAGCAGCCGCGGGACCCGATTGAACACTGAAGCTTTCTTT	CASSRGTRLNTEAFF
TRBV5-1	.	.	TRBJ2-1	TGCGCCAGCAGCTTGGCCCCCGGGATCGGCAATGAGCAGTTCTTC	CASSLAPGIGNEQFF
TRBV19	few	.	TRBJ2-7	TGTGCCAGTAGTATAGGAGCAGGTGACTCCTACGAGCAGTACTTC	CASSIGAGDSYEQYF
TRBV19	many	.	TRBJ2-7	TGTGCCAGTAGCAATCCGGGATCCTCCTACGAGCAGTACTTC	CASSNPGSSYEQYF
TRBV19	many	.	TRBJ2-1	TGTGCCAGTAGTAAAGGTCCATTCAATGAGCAGTTCTTC	CASSKGPFNEQFF
TRBV12-3/TRBV12-4	many	.	TRBJ1-1	TGTGCCAGCAGCCACGACAAGAACACTGAAGCTTTCTTT	CASSHDKNTEAFF
TRBV27	many	.	TRBJ1-5	TGTGCCAGCAGTTTATTGGGGACAAATCAGCCCCAGCATTTT	CASSLLGTNQPQHF
TRBV19	.	.	TRBJ2-7	TGTGCCAGTAGTATTCTGGGACGCCTAGACGAGCAGTACTTC	CASSILGRLDEQYF
TRBV28	many	TRBD1	TRBJ1-2	TGTGCCAGCAGTTTGAGGACAGACAGGGATCGTGGCTACACCTTC	CASSLRTDRDRGYTF
TRBV20-1	.	TRBD1	TRBJ2-7	TGCAGTGCTAGTTCTTTGTCAGGGGGTGGCCACGAGCAGTACTTC	CSASSLSGGGHEQYF
TRBV12-5	many	.	TRBJ2-2	TGTGCTAGTGGTCAATCCTTCACCAAAGGAAACACCGGGGAGCTGTTTTTT	CASGQSFTKGNTGELFF
TRBV18	many	.	TRBJ2-5	TGTGCCAGCTCACCACTCTTGGCGGGGGAGACCCAGTACTTC	CASSPLLAGETQYF
TRBV12-5	many	TRBD2	TRBJ2-3	TGTGCTAGTGGTTTGGCCCAGACTAGCGGGAGCGGCACAGATACGCAGTATTTT	CASGLAQTSGSGTDTQYF
TRBV7-9	many	TRBD2	TRBJ2-1	TGTGCCAGCAGCCCCCCCCGCCTAGCGGGAGGGAACAATGAGCAGTTCTTC	CASSPPRLAGGNNEQFF